What follows are 17 T cell receptor beta chains derived from one specimen sequenced in a study of blood T cell repertoires in COVID-19. Sequencing was performed with immunoSEQ multiplex PCR; in TCRdb, only in-frame clones are kept and a portion is missing. Found here are about 330,000 clones, 87% of them singletons; the top ten hold approximately 5%. Sequencing was performed on PBMCs or T cells enriched from blood (not recorded which). The receptors were gathered from a woman in her 30s who had recovered from COVID-19.

This sequence joins TRBV7-9 and TRBJ2-7; 7 bases agree with TRBD2. This CDR3 comprises 14 residues. Germline loops: CDR1 SEHNR, CDR2 FQNEAQ (reference sequence). V shed 4 bases and J 5 bases; nucleotides not matched to a gene: 8. CDR3 protein: CASSSALLADEQYF. CDR3 nucleotide sequence: TGTGCCAGCAGCTCGGCCCTCCTAGCGGACGAGCAGTACTTC.

This clone was seen a single time. The chain carries TRBV10-3 and TRBJ1-2, with TRBD1 identical over 7 bases. V shed 5 bases, J shed 10 bases, and the junction held 7 bases outside the gene matches. CDR1 is ENHRY and CDR2 is SYGVKD in the germline V gene. CDR3 size: 12 residues. The CDR3 sequence is CAISRDSSFYTF. The CDR3 coding sequence is TGTGCCATCAGTCGGGACAGCTCCTTCTACACCTTC.

This chain connects TRBV7-2 to TRBJ1-5; D gene ambiguous. Trimming took off 1 base at V and 5 bases at J, with 6 bases between the two ends. The germline CDR1 and CDR2 sequences are SGHTA and FQGNSA. There are 13 residues in the CDR3. CDR3 loop: CASSLGLYQPQHF. As DNA, the CDR3 is TGTGCCAGCAGCTTAGGACTTTATCAGCCCCAGCATTTT. The complete variable domain, with remaining parts taken from reference TRBV7-2 and TRBJ1-5, reads GAGVSQSPSNKVTEKGKDVELRCDPISGHTALYWYRQSLGQGLEFLIYFQGNSAPDKSGLPSDRFSAERTGGSVSTLTIQRTQQEDSAVYLCASSLGLYQPQHFGDGTRLSIL.

V and J are TRBV4-2 and TRBJ1-2; 9 bases line up with TRBD1. J lost 14 bases, V lost 0 bases, and 13 bases had no gene match. The CDR3 is 15 amino acids. Germline V lookup: CDR1 LGHNA, CDR2 YNFKEQ. The CDR3 DNA sequence: TGTGCCAGCAGCCAAGACTGGGGACAGGGCGAACGAAGGACCTTC. Its translation: CASSQDWGQGERRTF.

This sequence joins TRBV6-5 and TRBJ1-2; D is possibly TRBD1 (6 bases). The CDR3 spans 13 residues. V was pared by 6 bases and J by 4 bases, with 12 bases between. Germline CDR1 is MNHEY and CDR2 is SVGAGI. In DNA, the CDR3 is TGTGCCAGCAGCCAGGGGACGAGCTATGGCTACACCTTC. Translation: CASSQGTSYGYTF.

The J gene is TRBJ2-5, the V gene TRBV28; D possibly corresponds to TRBD2 (6 bases). CDR3 length equals 11 residues. Deletions cut 11 bases from V and 4 bases from J, with 11 bases between. Germline-derived CDR1 and CDR2 are MDHEN and SYDVKM. CDR3 protein: CASGLRETQYF. The CDR3 DNA is TGTGCCTCGGGACTTCGAGAGACCCAGTACTTC.

The chain couples TRBV4-2 to TRBJ1-2, with D possibly matching TRBD1 (6 bases). There are 14 residues in the CDR3. Germline V gives CDR1 LGHNA, CDR2 YNFKEQ. The V end was cut by 0 bases, the J end by 3 bases, with 8 bases between. The DNA for the CDR3 is TGTGCCAGCAGCCAAGAACAGGGCTACTATGGCTACACCTTC. It codes for CASSQEQGYYGYTF.

This chain links TRBV27 with TRBJ1-4; D is possibly TRBD1 (5 bases). V dropped 4 bases and J dropped 7 bases, with 7 bases sitting between them. The CDR3 length is 12 residues. In germline, CDR1 is MNHEY, CDR2 SMNVEV (reference sequence). CDR3 bases: TGTGCCAGCAGTTATAGGGGTGAAAAACTGTTTTTT. Protein product: CASSYRGEKLFF.

The genes are TRBV7-2 and TRBJ1-6; 9 bases align to TRBD1. CDR1 is SGHTA, CDR2 FQGNSA, per germline. The V segment lost 7 bases and the J segment 9 bases; nucleotides outside the gene matches: 7. The CDR3 contains 14 residues. CDR3 amino acids: CASMAGTGFSPLHF. The CDR3 DNA is TGTGCCAGCATGGCCGGGACAGGGTTTTCACCCCTCCACTTT.

V usage is TRBV6-1 and J usage is TRBJ2-1; D remains ambiguous. Germline V gene lookup returns CDR1 MNHNS and CDR2 SASEGT. This CDR3 has 15 amino acids. The germline V and J ends were trimmed by 2 bases and 6 bases, with 14 bases remaining between them. CDR3 residues: CASSEPRFLVNEQFF. The CDR3 DNA reads as TGTGCCAGCAGTGAACCCCGATTCCTAGTCAATGAGCAGTTCTTC.

The sample holds one count of this clone. This chain links TRBV5-1 with TRBJ2-7, with unresolved D. The germline CDR1 and CDR2 sequences are SGHRS and YFSETQ. The V and J ends lost 3 bases and 0 bases respectively, with 10 bases between them. This CDR3 comprises 14 residues. The DNA for the CDR3 is TGCGCCAGCAGCTCGGTCCCGTCCTCCTACGAGCAGTACTTC. It encodes CASSSVPSSYEQYF.

This chain joins TRBV7-8 and TRBJ2-1, with a possible D match to TRBD1 (6 bases). The length of the CDR3 is 14 residues. V was clipped by 0 bases and J by 8 bases, with 11 bases between them. CDR1 is SGHVS, CDR2 FQNEAQ, per germline. Here the CDR3 DNA reads TGTGCCAGCAGCTTAGCGTCCAGGGGCGATGAGCAGTTCTTC. This encodes CASSLASRGDEQFF.

The V gene is TRBV3-1 (or the pseudogene TRBV3-2), the J gene TRBJ2-7; 7 nucleotides match TRBD1. In germline, CDR1 is LGHDT, CDR2 YNNKEL (reference sequence). The CDR3 is 18 residues long. The ends lost 1 base at V and 0 bases at J; junction bases unmatched: 12. Here the CDR3 DNA reads TGTGCCAGCAGCCAAGCGGACAGGACCCTTACCAGCTCCTACGAGCAGTACTTC. Its protein is CASSQADRTLTSSYEQYF.

This sequence joins TRBV25-1 and TRBJ1-2; 7 bases are shared with TRBD1. V was clipped by 4 bases and J by 4 bases; unmatched bases: 15. The germline V gene encodes CDR1 MGHDK and CDR2 SYGVNS. The CDR3 length is 17 residues. The CDR3 nucleotides are TGTGCCAGCAGTGGAACTTTAGGGACAGAAGCCCCCTATGGCTACACCTTC. Residues: CASSGTLGTEAPYGYTF.

This CDR3 reads CASSLAQGLGDEQYF. The CDR3 coding sequence is TGCGCCAGCAGCTTGGCACAGGGTCTGGGCGACGAGCAGTACTTC. The genes are TRBV5-1 and TRBJ2-7; perhaps TRBD1 as D (6 bases). With 0 bases removed from V and 5 bases from J, the gap between germline ends came to 15 bases. The CDR3 is made up of 15 amino acids. Germline V gives CDR1 SGHRS, CDR2 YFSETQ.

The chain combines TRBV18 with TRBJ1-4; D perhaps matches TRBD1 (5 bases). The CDR3 is 14 amino acids. Germline V gives CDR1 KGHSH, CDR2 LQKENI. The V gene lost 8 bases and the J gene lost 7 bases, with 17 bases spanning the gap. CDR3 coding DNA: TGTGCCAGCCCGAGTCGGGGGAAGGGTGAAAAACTGTTTTTT. Protein product: CASPSRGKGEKLFF.

The CDR3 DNA follows: TGCGCCAGCAGCCGGGGACAGGAAACCTACGAGCAGTACTTC. It specifies CASSRGQETYEQYF. The chain carries TRBV4-1 and TRBJ2-7; TRBD1 agrees at 8 bases. V shed 4 bases, J shed 2 bases, and the junction held 4 bases outside the gene matches. The CDR3 consists of 14 residues. Looked up from germline, CDR1 is MGHRA and CDR2 is YSYEKL.